The present TCR beta chain was sequenced within a study of identifying expanded T cells in peripheral blood. Findings and limits, study-wide: Clone count variance between roughly two-week samples rose with total template count. Over approximately two and four weeks, about 15 and 19 clones changed, versus approximately 1.2 between replicates.

Collection occurred without any documented infections or immune events in donors. Germline V lookup: CDR1 SEHNR, CDR2 FQNEAQ (reference sequence). The V end was cut by 1 base, the J end by 6 bases, with 18 bases between. This CDR3 has 16 residues. With respect to this clone: The antigen remains unidentified.

The protocol was immunoSEQ multiplex PCR, while the TCRdb copy is restricted to in-frame clones and leaves out a portion. The table records over 70,000 clones, 88% of them present only once. The sequence derives from a person aged 18 to 69 in good health. The sequenced sample consisted of blood. The chain combines TRBV7-9 with TRBJ1-1, with D possibly matching TRBD1 (6 bases). The CDR3 bases are TGTGCCAGCAGCTTAGGGCCCGGGCAGGGGAATTCTGAAGCTTTCTTT. Protein product: CASSLGPGQGNSEAFF.